This T cell receptor beta chain was identified during a study of T cells after posttransplantation cyclophosphamide. Clones were read by immunoSEQ multiplex PCR, and TCRdb kept only the in-frame ones, dropping some. Seen here are 11,000 or so clones, roughly 95% observed once, and the top ten hold nearly 0.3%. On this clone: Its antigen is not known.

CDR3 length: 15 residues. Trimming removed 3 bases from V and 4 bases from J; junction bases left unmatched: 10. From germline, CDR1 is SGDLS and CDR2 YYNGEE. Notes on the study in general: Skin or GI-infiltrating T cells shared few TRB sequences with blood.

Specimen: naive CD8+ T cells sorted from PBMCs. This TCR came from a man younger than 45 in good health and a related stem cell transplant donor. The rearrangement links TRBV9 to TRBJ2-7; TRBD2 matches 7 bases. The CDR3 sequence: CASSGSAGRGYEQYF. CDR3 sequence (DNA): TGTGCCAGCAGCGGGAGCGCGGGGAGGGGTTACGAGCAGTACTTC.